This is a list of T cell receptor beta chains from one sample in a study of human CD8 memory T cell subsets. Each CDR3 protein is one row after TCRdb ran MiXCR on the 5' RACE reads. Of about 7,900 distinct CDR3 sequences listed, roughly 3.9% were seen once; the top ten hold 35% to 40%. The sequenced material came from CD8+ T cells from PBMCs. The receptor source for this set is a human donor in good health. Both conserved end residues are part of each CDR3. D genes are given only for firm matches. Only part of the rows carry a size: once, few, many, or a class if the clone is expanded.

clone_size	cdr3_length	v_call	j_call	d_call	cdr3_aa	cdr3_nt
many	15	TRBV4-1	TRBJ2-1	-	CASSQERGPGNEQFF	TGCGCCAGCAGCCAAGAACGGGGGCCGGGTAATGAGCAGTTCTTC
many	16	TRBV14	TRBJ2-3	-	CASSQGPRRGTDTQYF	TGTGCCAGCAGCCAAGGCCCTCGGCGGGGCACAGATACGCAGTATTTT
many	14	TRBV30	TRBJ2-7	-	CAWSSAGAGYEQYF	TGTGCCTGGAGTTCAGCGGGCGCGGGGTACGAGCAGTACTTC
many	14	TRBV12-3/TRBV12-4	TRBJ1-5	-	CASSFDGYNQPQHF	TGTGCCAGCAGTTTTGACGGATATAATCAGCCCCAGCATTTT
many	14	TRBV6-5	TRBJ1-1	TRBD1	CASSGRDREAEAFF	TGTGCCAGCAGTGGCCGGGACAGGGAGGCTGAAGCTTTCTTT
many	15	TRBV4-1	TRBJ2-1	-	CASSQEDSTYNEQFF	TGCGCCAGCAGCCAAGAAGACAGTACCTACAATGAGCAGTTCTTC
many	16	TRBV7-6	TRBJ2-7	-	CASSLWDSGNSYEQYF	TGTGCCAGCAGCTTATGGGACAGCGGGAACTCCTACGAGCAGTACTTC
-	17	TRBV9	TRBJ2-2	TRBD2	CASSVAVAGERSGELFF	TGTGCCAGCAGCGTAGCGGTAGCGGGAGAAAGGAGCGGGGAGCTGTTTTTT
many	16	TRBV7-9	TRBJ2-1	TRBD1	CASNRDRGPFPYEQFF	TGTGCCAGCAACCGGGACAGGGGGCCTTTTCCGTATGAGCAGTTCTTC
many	16	TRBV28	TRBJ2-2	-	CASSFYVQGGTGELFF	TGTGCCAGCAGTTTCTATGTCCAGGGCGGAACCGGGGAGCTGTTTTTT
-	13	TRBV12-3/TRBV12-4	TRBJ1-2	-	CASTGGGSYGYTF	TGTGCCAGCACGGGCGGGGGATCCTATGGCTACACCTTC
few	14	TRBV2	TRBJ2-1	TRBD2	CASNPLAGYNEQFF	TGTGCCAGCAATCCCCTAGCGGGTTACAATGAGCAGTTCTTC
many	14	TRBV29-1	TRBJ2-1	-	CSVGDLSSYNEQFF	TGCAGCGTTGGTGATCTCAGCTCCTACAATGAGCAGTTCTTC
many	13	TRBV27	TRBJ1-1	TRBD1	CASRGQGATEAFF	TGTGCCAGCAGGGGACAGGGGGCGACTGAAGCTTTCTTT
many	19	TRBV18	TRBJ1-4	TRBD1	CASSPKPGTVEATNEKLFF	TGTGCCAGCTCACCGAAACCCGGGACAGTCGAGGCAACTAATGAAAAACTGTTTTTT
many	14	TRBV20-1	TRBJ1-1	-	CSARGGQSDTEAFF	TGCAGTGCTAGAGGAGGTCAGTCGGACACTGAAGCTTTCTTT
few	11	TRBV6-2/TRBV6-3	TRBJ2-5	-	CASSKGETQYF	TGTGCCAGCAGTAAAGGGGAGACCCAGTACTTC
-	14	TRBV5-1	TRBJ1-1	-	CASSYGKVDTEAFF	TGCGCCAGCAGCTACGGGAAGGTAGACACTGAAGCTTTCTTT
many	18	TRBV20-1	TRBJ2-5	TRBD2	CSARSTSGGPVVQETQYF	TGCAGTGCTAGATCGACTAGCGGGGGGCCCGTAGTACAAGAGACCCAGTACTTC
many	15	TRBV7-8	TRBJ1-6	-	CASSPTTDDNSPLHF	TGTGCCAGCAGCCCTACGACAGACGATAATTCACCCCTCCACTTT
many	16	TRBV7-9	TRBJ1-1	TRBD1	CASSPRTTGFAQRAFF	TGTGCCAGCAGCCCCCGGACGACAGGGTTCGCGCAAAGGGCTTTCTTT
few	12	TRBV4-2	TRBJ2-7	-	CASSPEGIQQYF	TGTGCCAGCAGCCCAGAAGGAATCCAGCAGTACTTC
few	14	TRBV24-1	TRBJ2-5	-	CATSEDSNQETQYF	TGTGCCACCAGTGAGGACAGCAACCAAGAGACCCAGTACTTC
many	15	TRBV5-1	TRBJ2-3	TRBD1	CASSLGDSSTDTQYF	TGCGCCAGCAGCTTAGGGGACAGCAGCACAGATACGCAGTATTTT
many	15	TRBV20-1	TRBJ2-1	TRBD2	CSARDLAGPLSEQFF	TGCAGTGCTAGAGATTTAGCGGGGCCCTTGAGTGAGCAGTTCTTC
many	13	TRBV20-1	TRBJ1-1	TRBD1	CSARGTGDTEAFF	TGCAGTGCTAGAGGGACAGGGGACACTGAAGCTTTCTTT